This paragraph covers one T cell receptor (beta chain) sequence. The antigen this receptor binds is unknown. No qualities accompany the bases; no much larger clone lies one base away. The source of the sample is a study of cytomegalovirus exposure and HLA in healthy donors (dated by TCRdb to 2015 to 2018). A note on the overall study: In an earlier analysis of some 550 of the donors, about 270 Gb of sequence data and 100 million or so unique TCR beta sequences from 150 million to 200 million T cells were reported. About 280 gigabases of sequencing data and tens of millions of unique TCR sequences were included in an early release covering 500 to 750 HLA-typed donors. The genetic ancestry cluster associated with self-reported Caucasian donors included 81% of the 300 to 400 genotyped donors. The study aimed to test whether cataloging public T cell receptors could reveal signatures of past pathogen exposure. The study used immunosequencing to profile the T cell repertoires of 666 subjects and linked those repertoires to cytomegalovirus serostatus. Besides the first cohort of roughly 700 subjects, a separate validation cohort made up of roughly 120 different subjects was used. To predict cytomegalovirus infection status, the study combined high-throughput TCR immunosequencing, statistical association of individual TCRs with disease status, and machine learning. A later analysis re-analyzed previously published TCR beta repertoires from approximately 700 donors and added high-resolution HLA genotyping to study TCR occurrence patterns. Rather than using new phenotypic data, the later analysis identified candidate immune exposures from TCR beta sequences and from how often those sequences occurred across donors. In an earlier analysis of roughly 540 of the donors, high-throughput TCR beta sequencing was used to judge whether each TCR beta V gene segment behaved as functional or pseudogenic. Donor age, sex, ethnicity and CMV serostatus were compiled together with the repertoire data. Genome-wide SNP genotypes for about 65% of the roughly 670 donors were used in a later genetic analysis, which treated that subset as a discovery cohort. Every discovery cohort repertoire had been produced on one sequencing platform. HLA typing included class I and class II loci at four-digit resolution. Typing coverage varied by locus: about 629-640 donors for A, B, C, DRB1 and DQB1; about 520 for DQA1; nearly 610 for DPA1; around 450 for DPB1. Because of strong linkage in the cohort, 4 to 6 DR-DQ haplotypes were treated as single units for association and clustering. Among almost 400 genotyped donors of the cohort, an average of 235,054 unique TCR beta nucleotide sequences were sequenced per donor, roughly a sixth of them non-productive.

The CDR3 starts with the cysteine, ends with the phenylalanine, and has 14 residues. This entry keeps only the CDR3 DNA: 42 bases, framed from base 1. General study outcomes and caveats: V-gene and J-gene trimming of TCR beta chains was associated with a missense DCLRE1C variant in a later genetic analysis, and the association was replicated in an independent cohort. Strong co-occurrence of HLA alleles, especially DR and DQ, made assigning TCR associations to individual alleles difficult. Correlated functional status among segregating V segments might reflect linkage disequilibrium, but an unknown experimental factor could not be ruled out. The study listed approximately 150 TCR beta chains as associated with cytomegalovirus. Compared with the approximately 700-donor mean, donors in an Asian-associated ancestry cluster had fewer N-insertions in productive TCRs, according to a later genetic analysis. A cluster of highly shared sequence variants was judged likely to represent a technical artifact of the sequencing pipeline. According to a later analysis, parvovirus B19, influenza, CMV and Epstein-Barr virus appeared linked to several top co-occurrence clusters. A later analysis found that TCR association rates varied across HLA loci, with DRB1 alleles showing the most associated TCRs and HLA-C alleles the fewest. The 87-base-pair reads could not distinguish some IMGT-functional V segments, including TRBV6-2 and TRBV6-3, so those segments were excluded. A further reported finding was that TCR beta sequences accurately predicted the HLA-A and HLA-B alleles for most subjects in the first cohort. Across donors, most TCR sequences were observed very rarely, whereas some public TCRs were present in many individuals. In a later analysis, around 17,000 TCR beta sequences were associated with specific HLA alleles at a false discovery rate of 0.05. Approximately 18 rarely observed V segments, including chromosome 9 orphons, were excluded from the earlier analysis of some 590 of the donors because counts were too low. Most CMV-associated TCR beta chains appeared to be HLA-restricted in a later analysis, and the HLA associations seemed to be driven largely by CMV exposure. An earlier analysis of around 500 of the donors showed that most TCR beta V segments appeared in productive rearrangements either about 87% or about 30% of the time, which broadly matched IMGT annotations. For the cohort, immune exposure information was limited to CMV serostatus. Because HLA typing was unavailable for some donors at each locus, only the typed subset was used in association tests. The presence/absence analyses assumed that sequencing depth was roughly uniform across donors, and that assumption may not be true. Cytomegalovirus status was reported to be diagnosed by the classifier with high specificity and sensitivity in both the original and validation cohorts. In this cohort, only TCR beta chains were sequenced, and detectable features were limited by the absence of alpha or paired-chain data. The authors suggested that the approach could potentially be generalized to other disease states and immunological phenotypes. In vitro tests confirmed that a few of the cytomegalovirus-associated TCR beta chains recognize cytomegalovirus antigens. In a later analysis, HLA-associated TCR beta chains showed more clonal expansion and lower generation probabilities than non-associated chains that were equally common.

The cohort consisted of hundreds of healthy bone marrow donors. All cohort members were sampled while nominally healthy, although unrecorded immune exposures were likely present. The donor was CMV seronegative and belonged to the group of 352 seronegative cohort members. Every donor gave a peripheral blood sample, and the peripheral blood mononuclear cells from that sample were used for TCR beta sequencing. The Qiagen DNeasy Blood Extraction Kit was used to extract genomic DNA from the blood cell samples. Library method: the immunoSEQ multiplex PCR assay. A mixture of 60 forward primers for TCR Vbeta segments and 13 reverse primers for TCR Jbeta segments was used in the multiplex PCR. The CDR3 region of rearranged TCR beta genes was amplified from genomic DNA with a multiplex PCR assay. The Illumina HiSeq System was used to sequence the amplified TCR beta libraries as 87-base-pair reads. As for the authors' bioinformatics: Across the 670 or so repertoires, a later analysis counted 78 million or so unique TCR beta chains, around 10 million of which were shared by at least two donors. A nearest-neighbor algorithm error-corrected the raw reads and collapsed the reads into unique sequences, merging closely related sequences to remove PCR and sequencing errors. V, D and J gene segments were assigned by aligning CDR3 sequences to IMGT reference sequences. For a sequence to be retained, a match of at least six nucleotides to both a V gene segment and a J gene segment was required. Rearrangements were called productive when the CDR3 lacked stop codons and stayed in frame with V and J; all others were non-productive. CDR3 was defined according to IMGT convention as the region running from the second conserved V-encoded cysteine to the conserved J-encoded phenylalanine. The earlier analysis of 587 of the donors excluded any sequence lacking an unambiguous match to a single V gene segment. In an earlier analysis of several hundred of the donors, V segments were called functional above 56.7% productive rearrangements and were called segregating when the between-donor standard deviation exceeded 5%. To diagnose cytomegalovirus status from the catalog of TCR beta chain sequences, a statistical classification framework was built. A later analysis assigned V and J genes by comparing TCR nucleotide sequences with IMGT/GENE-DB human TR gene sequences. Using the TCRdist pipeline, a later analysis assigned CDR3 sequences along with most-parsimonious VDJ recombination scenarios. In a later analysis, every TCR beta chain was defined by the combination of its CDR3 amino acid sequence and its V-gene family, and reads without a unique V-gene family were dropped. In a later analysis, approximately 590 highly shared, low-generation-probability nucleotide sequences were removed to address suspected cross-contamination and a sequencing artifact. A later analysis calculated a clonal expansion index for each public chain from normalized within-repertoire ranks of inferred template counts. Generation probabilities in a later analysis came from a VDJ recombination model fitted to out-of-frame rearrangements, and those results were checked against IGoR. A later analysis scored TCR-TCR, TCR-HLA and TCR-CMV co-occurrence with hypergeometric tests, applying a repertoire-size bias correction to TCR pairs. A later analysis estimated false discovery rates by permuting HLA or CMV assignments 20 times. In a later analysis, co-occurring TCRs were grouped using DBSCAN, with TCRdist sequence similarity added in when clustering inside HLA-allele-positive subsets. Co-occurrence clustering excluded repertoires with fewer than 30,000 or more than 120,000 public chains, plus five with anomalous nucleotide sharing. Here the immuneACCESS table is served through TCRdb, limited to in-frame sequences with V and J called. Missing clones are a known gap in these copies; in checked studies unresolved V genes cover under half, and the rest lacks a known reason. V and J calls and clone size are those listed in that table; D and trimming were worked out from the DNA. The table for this sample lists approximately 160,000 clones; 77% of them were counted only once. The ten largest clones represent 1.5% to 2% of the sample.

Source material: PBMCs. The sequence came from a woman aged 30 to 39 in good health and CMV-seronegative. The chain is encoded by TRBV12-2 joined to TRBJ2-2; the D segment call TRBD1 is taken from the table without a DNA check. TRBV12-2 is labeled a pseudogene. The CDR3 reads CASPGTGGTGELFF. Here is the DNA: TGTGCAAGTCCCGGGACAGGTGGAACCGGGGAGCTGTTTTTT.